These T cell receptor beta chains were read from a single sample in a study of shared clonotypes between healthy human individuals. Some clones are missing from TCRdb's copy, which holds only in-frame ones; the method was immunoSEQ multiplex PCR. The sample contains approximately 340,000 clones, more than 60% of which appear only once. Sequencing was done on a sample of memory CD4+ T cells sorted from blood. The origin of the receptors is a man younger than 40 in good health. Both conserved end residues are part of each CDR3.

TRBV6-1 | CASSDNMAGAQPQHF
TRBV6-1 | CASSQREGIHEQFF
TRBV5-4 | CASSLGAVGANVLTF
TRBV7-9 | CASSPGQQNGELFF
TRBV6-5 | CASSSTYRGLTEQYF
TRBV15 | CATSWTVYQPQHF
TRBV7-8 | CASSLSPPAGRVAYEQYF
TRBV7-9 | CASSFVANSGNTIYF
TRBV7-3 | CASSLDWRGEAFF
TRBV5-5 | CASDNLGVRGYTF
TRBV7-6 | CASSLGGVRAQETQYF
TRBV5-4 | CASSSSDQETQYF
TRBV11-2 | CASSGQSSSYNEQFF
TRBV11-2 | CASSLEGHNYEQYF
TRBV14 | CASSQDSFGQGIATEAFF
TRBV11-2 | CASSSFVVTGELFF
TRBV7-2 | CASSPEGPNQPQHF
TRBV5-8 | CASNPGTELTGELFF
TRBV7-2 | CASTRDPYNEQFF
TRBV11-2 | CASSIRLAGTAEQYF
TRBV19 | CASSKGLSTGELFF
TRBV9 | CASSAPWGWDTQYF
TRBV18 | CASSPRLQRETQYF